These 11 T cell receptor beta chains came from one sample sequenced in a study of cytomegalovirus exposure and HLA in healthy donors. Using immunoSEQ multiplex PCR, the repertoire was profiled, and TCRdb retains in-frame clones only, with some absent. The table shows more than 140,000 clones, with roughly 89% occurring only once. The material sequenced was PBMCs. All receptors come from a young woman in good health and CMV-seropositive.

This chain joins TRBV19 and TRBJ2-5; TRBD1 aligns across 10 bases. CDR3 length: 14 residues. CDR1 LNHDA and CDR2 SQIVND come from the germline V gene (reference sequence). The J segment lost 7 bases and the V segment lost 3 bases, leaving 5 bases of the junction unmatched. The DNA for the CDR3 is TGTGCCAGTAGTATTGACAGGGGGCCTGGGACCCAGTACTTC. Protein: CASSIDRGPGTQYF. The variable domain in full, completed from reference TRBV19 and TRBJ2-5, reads DGGITQSPKYLFRKEGQNVTLSCEQNLNHDAMYWYRQDPGQGLRLIYYSQIVNDFQKGDIAEGYSVSREKKESFPLTVTSAQKNPTAFYLCASSIDRGPGTQYFGPGTRLLVL.

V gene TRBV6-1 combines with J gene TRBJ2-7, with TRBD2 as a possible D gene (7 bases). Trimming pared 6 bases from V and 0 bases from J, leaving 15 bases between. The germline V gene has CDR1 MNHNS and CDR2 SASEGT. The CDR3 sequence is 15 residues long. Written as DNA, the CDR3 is TGTGCCAGCAGCCGTGGGGGGGCGGGCTCCTACGAGCAGTACTTC. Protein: CASSRGGAGSYEQYF.

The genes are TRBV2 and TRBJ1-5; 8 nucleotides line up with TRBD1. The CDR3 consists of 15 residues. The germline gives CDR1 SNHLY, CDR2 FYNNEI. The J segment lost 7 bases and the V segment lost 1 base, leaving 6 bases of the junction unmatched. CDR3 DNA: TGTGCCAGCAGTGAAGGGCGGACAGGGAACCAGCCCCAGCATTTT. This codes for CASSEGRTGNQPQHF. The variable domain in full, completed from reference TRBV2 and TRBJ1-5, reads EPEVTQTPSHQVTQMGQEVILRCVPISNHLYFYWYRQILGQKVEFLVSFYNNEISEKSEIFDDQFSVERPDGSNFTLKIRSTKLEDSAMYFCASSEGRTGNQPQHFGDGTRLSIL.

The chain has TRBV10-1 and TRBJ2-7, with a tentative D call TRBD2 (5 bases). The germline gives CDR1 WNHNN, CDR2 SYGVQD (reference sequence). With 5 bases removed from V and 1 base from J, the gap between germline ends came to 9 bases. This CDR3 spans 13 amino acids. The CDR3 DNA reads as TGCGCCAGCAGTCCGGGATTTTCCTACGAGCAGTACTTC. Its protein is CASSPGFSYEQYF.

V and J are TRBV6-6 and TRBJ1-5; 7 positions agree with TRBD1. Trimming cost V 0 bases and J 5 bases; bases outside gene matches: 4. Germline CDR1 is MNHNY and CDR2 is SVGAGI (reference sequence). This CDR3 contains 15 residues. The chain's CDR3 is CASSYSRTGDQPQHF. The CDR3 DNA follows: TGTGCCAGCAGTTACTCGAGAACAGGGGATCAGCCCCAGCATTTT.

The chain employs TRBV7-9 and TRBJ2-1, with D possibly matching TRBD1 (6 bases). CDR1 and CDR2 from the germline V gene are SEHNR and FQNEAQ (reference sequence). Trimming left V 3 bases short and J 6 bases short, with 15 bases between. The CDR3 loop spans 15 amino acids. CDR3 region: CASSFSRGWSNEQFF. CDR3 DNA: TGTGCCAGCAGCTTTAGCAGGGGCTGGTCCAATGAGCAGTTCTTC.

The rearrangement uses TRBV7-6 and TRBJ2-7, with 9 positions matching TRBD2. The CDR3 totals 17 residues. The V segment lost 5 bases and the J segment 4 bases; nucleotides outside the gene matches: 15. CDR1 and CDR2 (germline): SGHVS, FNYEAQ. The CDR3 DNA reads TGTGCCAGCAGCCCCCGTGCGGGAGGGACTAGAACTTACGAGCAGTACTTC. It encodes CASSPRAGGTRTYEQYF.

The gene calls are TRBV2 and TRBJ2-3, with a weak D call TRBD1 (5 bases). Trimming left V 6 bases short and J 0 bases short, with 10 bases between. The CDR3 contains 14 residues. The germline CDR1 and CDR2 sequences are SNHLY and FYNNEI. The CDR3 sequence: CASRTVTSTDTQYF. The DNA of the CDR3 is TGTGCCAGCAGGACAGTGACTAGCACAGATACGCAGTATTTT.

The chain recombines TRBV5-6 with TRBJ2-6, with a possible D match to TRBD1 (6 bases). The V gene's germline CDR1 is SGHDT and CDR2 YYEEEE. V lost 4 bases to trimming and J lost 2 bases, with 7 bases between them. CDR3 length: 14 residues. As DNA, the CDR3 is TGTGCCAGCAGCCCAGGGGCTGGGGCCAACGTCCTGACTTTC. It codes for CASSPGAGANVLTF. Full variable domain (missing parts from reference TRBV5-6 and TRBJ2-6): DAGVTQSPTHLIKTRGQQVTLRCSPKSGHDTVSWYQQALGQGPQFIFQYYEEEERQRGNFPDRFSGHQFPNYSSELNVNALLLGDSALYLCASSPGAGANVLTFGAGSRLTVL.

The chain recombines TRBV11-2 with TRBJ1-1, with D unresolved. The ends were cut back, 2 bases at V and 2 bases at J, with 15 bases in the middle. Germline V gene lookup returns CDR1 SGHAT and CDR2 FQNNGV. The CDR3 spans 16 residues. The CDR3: CASSLRRWQVNTEAFF. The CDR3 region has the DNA TGTGCCAGCAGCTTAAGGAGGTGGCAGGTAAACACTGAAGCTTTCTTT. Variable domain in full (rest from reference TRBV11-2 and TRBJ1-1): EAGVAQSPRYKIIEKRQSVAFWCNPISGHATLYWYQQILGQGPKLLIQFQNNGVVDDSQLPKDRFSAERLKGVDSTLKIQPAKLEDSAVYLCASSLRRWQVNTEAFFGQGTRLTVV.

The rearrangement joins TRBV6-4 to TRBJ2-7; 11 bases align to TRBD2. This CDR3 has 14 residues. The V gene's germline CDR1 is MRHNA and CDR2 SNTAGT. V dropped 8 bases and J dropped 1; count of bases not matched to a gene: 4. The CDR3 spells CASLSSGRSYEQYF. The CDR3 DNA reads TGTGCCAGCCTATCTAGCGGGAGGTCCTACGAGCAGTACTTC.